This paragraph reports one TCR beta chain. It has no known antigen specificity. Per-nucleotide qualities are absent, and no much larger clonotype sits a single base away. These data belong to a study of cytomegalovirus exposure and HLA in healthy donors (dated by TCRdb to 2015 to 2018). With regard to the full study: In an earlier analysis of under 750 of the donors, 276 Gb of sequence data and some 120 million unique TCR beta sequences from about 179 million T cells were reported. Every discovery cohort repertoire had been produced on one sequencing platform. The number of donors typed differed by locus, with roughly 629-640 for A, B, C, DRB1 and DQB1, roughly 550 for DQA1, 606 for DPA1, and around 460 for DPB1. Donor age, sex, ethnicity and CMV serostatus were compiled together with the repertoire data. On average, over 200,000 unique TCR beta nucleotide sequences were sequenced per donor among about 400 genotyped donors of the cohort, with around 19% of those sequences being non-productive. A later analysis re-analyzed previously published TCR beta repertoires from several hundred donors and added high-resolution HLA genotyping to study TCR occurrence patterns. Rather than using new phenotypic data, the later analysis identified candidate immune exposures from TCR beta sequences and from how often those sequences occurred across donors. Besides the first cohort of roughly 640 subjects, a separate validation cohort made up of around 120 different subjects was used. A few DR-DQ haplotypes were treated as single units for association and clustering because of strong linkage in the cohort. HLA typing included class I and class II loci at four-digit resolution. High-throughput TCR immunosequencing, statistical association of individual TCRs with disease status, and machine learning were combined to predict cytomegalovirus infection status. Of the roughly 410 genotyped donors, 80% to 90% were placed in the genetic ancestry cluster associated with self-reported Caucasian donors. Approximately 310 gigabases of sequencing data and 70 million to 85 million unique TCR sequences were included in an early release covering around 600 HLA-typed donors. The study used immunosequencing to profile the T cell repertoires of hundreds of subjects and linked those repertoires to cytomegalovirus serostatus. The study aimed to test whether signatures of past pathogen exposure could be identified by cataloging public T cell receptors. A later genetic analysis used genome-wide SNP genotypes for about 60% of the roughly 700 donors, treating that subset as a discovery cohort. In an earlier analysis of 500 to 650 of the donors, high-throughput TCR beta sequencing was used to judge whether each TCR beta V gene segment behaved as functional or pseudogenic. Overall study results and their limits: The study gave a list of under 200 TCR beta chains associated with cytomegalovirus. A later analysis associated some 17,000 TCR beta sequences with specific HLA alleles at a false discovery rate of 0.05. Because the 87-base-pair reads could not distinguish some IMGT-functional V segments, including TRBV6-2 and TRBV6-3, those segments were excluded. Correlated functional status among segregating V segments might be attributable to linkage disequilibrium, but an unknown experimental factor could not be ruled out. In an earlier analysis of 500 to 650 of the donors, most TCR beta V segments appeared in productive rearrangements about 90% or about 30% of the time, broadly matching IMGT annotations. In a later analysis, most CMV-associated TCR beta chains were found to appear HLA-restricted, with HLA associations seemingly driven largely by CMV exposure. Assigning TCR associations to individual alleles was difficult when HLA alleles, especially DR and DQ, strongly co-occurred. The sequencing pipeline was judged likely to have produced a cluster of highly shared sequence variants as a technical artifact. The classifier was reported to diagnose cytomegalovirus status with high specificity and sensitivity in both the original cohort and the validation cohort. A later analysis found that TCR association rates varied across HLA loci, with DRB1 alleles showing the most associated TCRs and HLA-C alleles the fewest. The authors suggested that the approach could potentially be generalized to other disease states and immunological phenotypes. Because HLA typing was unavailable for some donors at each locus, only the typed subset was used in association tests. Immune exposure information for the cohort was limited to CMV serostatus. A later genetic analysis reported fewer N-insertions in productive TCRs among donors in an Asian-associated ancestry cluster than the approximately 670-donor mean. An association between a missense DCLRE1C variant and V-gene and J-gene trimming of TCR beta chains was found in a later genetic analysis and replicated in an independent cohort. Because counts were too low, approximately 18 rarely observed V segments, including chromosome 9 orphons, were excluded from the earlier analysis of 500 to 700 of the donors. Only TCR beta chains were sequenced in this cohort, and the absence of alpha or paired-chain data limited detectable features. Compared with equally common non-associated chains, HLA-associated TCR beta chains in a later analysis were more clonally expanded and had lower generation probabilities. Most TCR sequences were observed very rarely across donors, whereas some public TCRs were present in many individuals. In vitro tests confirmed that a few of the cytomegalovirus-associated TCR beta chains recognize cytomegalovirus antigens. The presence/absence analyses assumed that sequencing depth was roughly uniform across donors, and that assumption may not be true. A further reported finding was that TCR beta sequences accurately predicted the HLA-A and HLA-B alleles for most subjects in the first cohort. Several of the top co-occurrence clusters appeared to be linked to parvovirus B19, influenza, CMV and Epstein-Barr virus, according to a later analysis.

CDR1 and CDR2 were assigned from the germline V gene as MNHEY and SVGAGI. V has 2 bases trimmed and J has 4 bases trimmed; junction bases matching no gene number 2. The CDR3, from cysteine to phenylalanine, totals 13 residues. The read is trimmed to its CDR3 DNA, 39 bases read in frame from base 1. In total, over 600 healthy bone marrow donors made up the cohort. All cohort members were sampled while nominally healthy, although unrecorded immune exposures were likely present. The donor tested CMV seropositive, placing the donor among the roughly 300 seropositive members of the cohort. A peripheral blood sample was provided by each donor, and peripheral blood mononuclear cells were used for TCR beta sequencing. The Qiagen DNeasy Blood Extraction Kit was used to extract genomic DNA from the blood cell samples. To prepare the library, the immunoSEQ multiplex PCR assay was applied. For the multiplex PCR, a mixture combining 60 forward primers for TCR Vbeta segments and 13 reverse primers for TCR Jbeta segments was used. A multiplex PCR assay on genomic DNA amplified the CDR3 region of rearranged TCR beta genes. The Illumina HiSeq System was used to sequence the amplified TCR beta libraries as 87-base-pair reads. The original pipeline was this. In a later analysis, approximately 74 million unique TCR beta chains were counted across the approximately 640 repertoires, and around 10 million of these chains were shared by at least two donors. Raw reads were error-corrected and collapsed into unique sequences by a nearest-neighbor algorithm in which closely related sequences were merged to remove PCR and sequencing errors. V, D and J gene segments were assigned by aligning CDR3 sequences to IMGT reference sequences. For a sequence to be retained, a match of at least six nucleotides was required to both a V gene segment and a J gene segment. Rearrangements were classified as productive when the CDR3 lacked stop codons and remained in frame with V and J, and all other rearrangements were classified as non-productive. CDR3 was defined by IMGT convention, running from the second conserved V-encoded cysteine to the conserved J-encoded phenylalanine. In an earlier analysis of around 570 of the donors, sequences lacking an unambiguous match to a single V gene segment were excluded. In an earlier analysis of 500 to 750 of the donors, V segments were called functional above 56.7% productive rearrangements and were called segregating when the between-donor standard deviation exceeded 5%. To diagnose cytomegalovirus status from the catalog of TCR beta chain sequences, a statistical classification framework was built. In a later analysis, V and J genes were assigned by comparing TCR nucleotide sequences against IMGT/GENE-DB human TR gene sequences. A later analysis assigned CDR3 sequences and most-parsimonious VDJ recombination scenarios with the TCRdist pipeline. In a later analysis, each TCR beta chain was defined by its CDR3 amino acid sequence together with its V-gene family, and reads without a unique V-gene family were excluded. To address suspected cross-contamination and a sequencing artifact, a later analysis removed 592 highly shared, low-generation-probability nucleotide sequences. For each public chain, a later analysis derived a clonal expansion index from normalized ranks of inferred template counts within each repertoire. Generation probabilities in a later analysis came from a VDJ recombination model fitted to out-of-frame rearrangements, and those results were checked against IGoR. In a later analysis, hypergeometric tests were used to score TCR-TCR, TCR-HLA and TCR-CMV co-occurrence, with a repertoire-size bias correction applied to TCR pairs. In a later analysis, false discovery rates were estimated by permuting HLA or CMV assignments 20 times. A later analysis grouped co-occurring TCRs with DBSCAN, adding TCRdist sequence similarity when clustering within HLA-allele-positive subsets. Co-occurrence clustering excluded repertoires with fewer than 30,000 or more than 120,000 public chains, plus five with anomalous nucleotide sharing. Held by TCRdb, this immuneACCESS table contains in-frame sequences only and omits some clones. Under half of the omission traces to an unresolved V gene where checked; the cause of the rest is unknown. Clone size and the V and J calls come from that table; the DNA yielded D and trimming. Present in this sample are some 200,000 clones, roughly 77% of which were seen just once. About 0.37% of the sample goes to the ten largest clones.

The chain links TRBV6-5 with TRBJ2-7; 7 nucleotides in the junction match TRBD1. Material for sequencing was PBMCs. The TCR comes from a male donor in good health and CMV-seropositive. The CDR3 reads as follows: CASSYKQGYEQYF. The DNA reads TGTGCCAGCAGTTACAAACAGGGGTACGAGCAGTACTTC.